The subject of this entry is one T cell receptor (beta chain). The method was immunoSEQ multiplex PCR; TCRdb's version includes in-frame clones alone and lacks a portion of them. The repertoire consists of 200,000 to 250,000 clones, with 65% to 85% occurring once and the leading ten covering roughly 1.2%. This specimen belongs to a study of blood T cell repertoires in COVID-19. This receptor was obtained from a woman in her 30s with COVID-19, enrolled during active disease. The sample comprised peripheral blood.

In DNA, the CDR3 is TGCGCCAGCAGCCAAGGGTCGGGGTCCTCCTACGAGCAGTACTTC. Protein product: CASSQGSGSSYEQYF. The gene calls are TRBV4-3 and TRBJ2-7; maybe TRBD2 (5 bases). The V gene's germline CDR1 is LGHNA and CDR2 YSLEER. This CDR3 is 15 amino acids long. The germline V and J ends were trimmed by 1 base and 0 bases, with 10 bases remaining between them.